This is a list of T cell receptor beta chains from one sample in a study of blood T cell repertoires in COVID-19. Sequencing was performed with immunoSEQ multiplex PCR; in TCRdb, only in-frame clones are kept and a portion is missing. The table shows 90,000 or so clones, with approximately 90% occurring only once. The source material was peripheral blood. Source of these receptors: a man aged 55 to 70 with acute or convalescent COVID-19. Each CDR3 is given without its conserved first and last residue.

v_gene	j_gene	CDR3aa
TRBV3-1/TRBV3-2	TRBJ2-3	ASGWTSGRFDTQY
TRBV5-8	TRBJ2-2	ASSLRLASGELF
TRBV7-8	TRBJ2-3	ASSLGPSTDTQY
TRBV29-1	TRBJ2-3	SVEGGVAGSTDTQY
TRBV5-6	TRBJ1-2	ASSFLKQGFLHGYT
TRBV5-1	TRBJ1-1	ASTPGQWQGAVAF
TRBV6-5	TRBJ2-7	ASSPARDRGSY
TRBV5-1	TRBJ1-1	ASSSEDSRNEAF
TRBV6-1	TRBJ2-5	ASSEVASGDYQETQY
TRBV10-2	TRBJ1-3	ATGQGTGNTIY
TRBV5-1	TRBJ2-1	ASSWRGPGNNEQF
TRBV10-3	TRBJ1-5	AIKSGEGAQPQH
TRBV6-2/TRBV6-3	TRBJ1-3	ASSPRLGGDTIY
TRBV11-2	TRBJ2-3	ASSLILAGTDTQY
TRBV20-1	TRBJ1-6	SASSGQKNSPLH
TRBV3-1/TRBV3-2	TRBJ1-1	ASSPAATGNTEAF
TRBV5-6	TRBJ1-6	ASSPGQGAYNSPLH
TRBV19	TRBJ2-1	ASSLDRGFYNEQF
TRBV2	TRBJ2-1	ASSERLAGGADEQF
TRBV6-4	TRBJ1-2	ASPNGTGFCGYT
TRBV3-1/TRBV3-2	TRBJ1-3	ASSQVGGGNTIY
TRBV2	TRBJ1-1	ASSGPQNTEAF
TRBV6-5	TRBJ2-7	ASAPVLDYEQY
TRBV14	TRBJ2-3	ASSQGTGTVRDTQY
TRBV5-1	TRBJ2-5	ASSPGQQETQY
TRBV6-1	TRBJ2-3	ASSDRRGDTQY
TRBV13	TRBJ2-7	ASSFTTKSSTGNKDEQY
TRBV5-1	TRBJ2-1	ASSLVQGAFYEQF
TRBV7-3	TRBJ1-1	ASSQDRAGEVPF
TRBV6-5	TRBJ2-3	ASRGGALGTDTQY
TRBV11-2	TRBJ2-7	ASSLETGAYEQY
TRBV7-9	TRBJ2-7	ASSWPGQGIYEQY
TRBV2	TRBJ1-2	ASSRGTLVPSGFHGYT
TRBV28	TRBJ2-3	ASSIGGGVTDTQY
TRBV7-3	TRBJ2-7	ASSLYGGLSQDYEQY
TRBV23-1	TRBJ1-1	ASSSGSGVSNTEAF